This entry describes one T cell receptor (beta chain). TCRdb redid the calling of the RT-PCR reads with MiXCR, one entry per CDR3 protein. Of almost 700,000 distinct CDR3 sequences in the sample, 13% to 15% were seen once. CDR3 length equals 16 residues. In germline, CDR1 is SGHTA, CDR2 FQGNSA. V was pared by 1 base and J by 5 bases, with 8 bases of the junction left unmatched. Sequencing was done on a sample of memory CD4+ T cells from blood. The receptor comes from a female donor in good health, serving as a healthy control. The gene calls are TRBV7-2 and TRBJ2-1; 7 nucleotides line up with TRBD2. The CDR3 bases are TGTGCCAGCAGCTTAGTACCCCTAGCGGAGCACAATGAGCAGTTCTTC. Protein product: CASSLVPLAEHNEQFF.